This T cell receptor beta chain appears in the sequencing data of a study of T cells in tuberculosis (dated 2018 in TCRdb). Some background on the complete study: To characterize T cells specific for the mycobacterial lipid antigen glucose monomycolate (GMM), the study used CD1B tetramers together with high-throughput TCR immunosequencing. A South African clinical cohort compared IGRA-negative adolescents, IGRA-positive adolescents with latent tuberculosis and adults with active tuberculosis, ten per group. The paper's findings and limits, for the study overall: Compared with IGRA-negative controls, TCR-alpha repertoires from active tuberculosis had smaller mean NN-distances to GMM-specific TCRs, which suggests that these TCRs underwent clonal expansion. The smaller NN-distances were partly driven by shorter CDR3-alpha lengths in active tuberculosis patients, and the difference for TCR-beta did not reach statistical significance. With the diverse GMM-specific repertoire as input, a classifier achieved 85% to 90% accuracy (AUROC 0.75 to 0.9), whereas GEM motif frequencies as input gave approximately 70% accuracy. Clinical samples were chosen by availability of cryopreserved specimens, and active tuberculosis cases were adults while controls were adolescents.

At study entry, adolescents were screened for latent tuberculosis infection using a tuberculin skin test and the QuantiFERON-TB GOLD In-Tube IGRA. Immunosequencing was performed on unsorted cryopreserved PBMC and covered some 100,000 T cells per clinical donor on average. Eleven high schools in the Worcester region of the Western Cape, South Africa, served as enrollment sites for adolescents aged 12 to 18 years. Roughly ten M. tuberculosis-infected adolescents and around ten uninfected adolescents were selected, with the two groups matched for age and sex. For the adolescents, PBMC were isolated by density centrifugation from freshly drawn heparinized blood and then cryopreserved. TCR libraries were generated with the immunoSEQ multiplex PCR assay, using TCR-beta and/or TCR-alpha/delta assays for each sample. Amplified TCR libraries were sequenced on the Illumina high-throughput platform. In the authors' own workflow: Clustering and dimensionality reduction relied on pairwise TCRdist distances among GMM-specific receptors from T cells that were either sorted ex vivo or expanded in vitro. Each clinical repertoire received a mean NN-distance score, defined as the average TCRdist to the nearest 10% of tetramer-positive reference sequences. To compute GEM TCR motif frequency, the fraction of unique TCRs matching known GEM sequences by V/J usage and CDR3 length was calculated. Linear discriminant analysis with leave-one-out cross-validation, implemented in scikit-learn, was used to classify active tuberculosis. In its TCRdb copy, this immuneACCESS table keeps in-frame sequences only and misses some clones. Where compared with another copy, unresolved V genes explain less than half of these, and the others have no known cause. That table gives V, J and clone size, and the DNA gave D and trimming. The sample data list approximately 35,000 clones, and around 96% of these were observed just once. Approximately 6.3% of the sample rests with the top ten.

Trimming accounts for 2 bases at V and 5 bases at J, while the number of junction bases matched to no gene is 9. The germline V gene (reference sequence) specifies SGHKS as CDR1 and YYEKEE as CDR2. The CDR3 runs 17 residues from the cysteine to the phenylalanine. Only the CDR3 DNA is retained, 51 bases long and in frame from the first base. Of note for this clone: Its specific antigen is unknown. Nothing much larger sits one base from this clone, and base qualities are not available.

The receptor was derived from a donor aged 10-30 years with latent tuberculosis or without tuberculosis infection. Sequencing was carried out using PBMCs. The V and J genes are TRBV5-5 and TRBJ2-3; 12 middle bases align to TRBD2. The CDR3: CASSFFQLAGGIDTQYF. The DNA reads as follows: TGTGCCAGCAGCTTTTTCCAACTAGCGGGGGGTATAGATACGCAGTATTTT.